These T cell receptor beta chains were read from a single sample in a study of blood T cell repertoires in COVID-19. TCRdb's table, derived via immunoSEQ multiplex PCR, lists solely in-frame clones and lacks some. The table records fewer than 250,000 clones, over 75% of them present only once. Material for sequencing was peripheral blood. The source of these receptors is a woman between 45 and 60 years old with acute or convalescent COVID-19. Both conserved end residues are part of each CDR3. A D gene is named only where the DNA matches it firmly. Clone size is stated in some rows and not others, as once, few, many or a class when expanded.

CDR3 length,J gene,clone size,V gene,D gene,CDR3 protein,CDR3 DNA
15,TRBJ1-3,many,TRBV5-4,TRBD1,CASSAGTASGNTIYF,TGTGCCAGCAGCGCGGGGACAGCCTCTGGAAACACCATATATTTT
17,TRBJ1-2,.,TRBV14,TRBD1,CASSPQGGFRLDYGYTF,TGTGCCAGCAGCCCCCAGGGGGGTTTCCGCCTGGACTATGGCTACACCTTC
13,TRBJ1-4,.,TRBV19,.,CASSMYPNEKLFF,TGTGCCAGTAGTATGTATCCTAATGAAAAACTGTTTTTT
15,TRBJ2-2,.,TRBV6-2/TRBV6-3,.,CASSYRATHPGELFF,TGTGCCAGCAGTTACCGCGCCACGCACCCCGGGGAGCTGTTTTTT
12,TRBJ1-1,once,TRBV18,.,CASSDRFTEAFF,TGTGCCAGCTCGGACAGATTCACTGAAGCTTTCTTT
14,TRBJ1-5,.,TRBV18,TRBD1,CASSPEQGARPQHF,TGTGCCAGCTCACCGGAACAGGGGGCTCGGCCCCAGCATTTT
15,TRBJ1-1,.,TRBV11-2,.,CASCITMGGGTEAFF,TGTGCCAGCTGTATAACGATGGGGGGAGGCACTGAAGCTTTCTTT
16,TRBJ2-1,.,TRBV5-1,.,CASSLDNRKAYNEQFF,TGCGCCAGCAGCTTGGACAACAGAAAGGCCTACAATGAGCAGTTCTTC
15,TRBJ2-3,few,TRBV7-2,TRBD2,CASSFKRGRADTQYF,TGTGCCAGCAGTTTTAAGCGGGGGCGCGCAGATACGCAGTATTTT
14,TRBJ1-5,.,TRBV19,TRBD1,CASSTGTVHQPQHF,TGTGCCAGTAGTACCGGGACAGTCCATCAGCCCCAGCATTTT
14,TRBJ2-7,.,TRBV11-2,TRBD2,CASSPYLLAGEQYF,TGTGCCAGCAGCCCCTACCTCCTAGCGGGAGAGCAGTACTTC
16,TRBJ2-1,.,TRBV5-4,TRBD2,CAWRLAGAISYNEQFF,TGTGCCTGGAGGCTAGCGGGGGCGATATCCTACAATGAGCAGTTCTTC
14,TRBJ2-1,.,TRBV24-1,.,CATSPTSPYNEQFF,TGTGCCACCAGTCCTACTAGCCCATACAATGAGCAGTTCTTC
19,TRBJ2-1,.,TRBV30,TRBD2,CAWSVLVAGRIRYGNEQFF,TGTGCCTGGAGTGTACTTGTAGCGGGACGAATACGATACGGGAATGAGCAGTTCTTC
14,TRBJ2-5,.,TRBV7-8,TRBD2,CASSLGWGGETQYF,TGTGCCAGCAGCTTAGGGTGGGGAGGGGAGACCCAGTACTTC
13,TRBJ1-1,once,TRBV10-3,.,CAISVGGNTEAFF,TGTGCCATCAGTGTGGGGGGGAACACTGAAGCTTTCTTT
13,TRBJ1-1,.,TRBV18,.,CASSLQANTEAFF,TGTGCCAGCTCACTACAGGCGAACACTGAAGCTTTCTTT
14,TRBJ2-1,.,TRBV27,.,CASSLLRTYNEQFF,TGTGCCAGCAGTCTTTTGCGAACTTACAATGAGCAGTTCTTC
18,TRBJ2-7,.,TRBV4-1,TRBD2,CASSQALLAGGLLHEQYF,TGCGCCAGCAGCCAGGCTCTACTAGCGGGGGGTCTCCTCCACGAGCAGTACTTC
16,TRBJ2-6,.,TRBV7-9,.,CASSQDSHSGANVLTF,TGTGCCAGCAGCCAAGACAGCCACTCTGGGGCCAACGTCCTGACTTTC
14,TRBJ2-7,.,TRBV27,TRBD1,CASSFSRGLYEQYF,TGTGCCAGCAGTTTTAGCAGGGGGCTCTACGAGCAGTACTTC
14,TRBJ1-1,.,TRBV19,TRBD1,CASSMLARGTEAFF,TGTGCCAGTAGTATGCTGGCCAGGGGGACTGAAGCTTTCTTT
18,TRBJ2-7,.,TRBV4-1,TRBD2,CASSQDSLAGGRTYEQYF,TGCGCCAGCAGCCAAGACTCCTTAGCGGGGGGGAGAACCTACGAGCAGTACTTC
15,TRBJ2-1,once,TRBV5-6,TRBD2,CASSPGGAGRREQFF,TGTGCCAGCAGCCCAGGTGGGGCCGGGAGGAGGGAGCAGTTCTTC
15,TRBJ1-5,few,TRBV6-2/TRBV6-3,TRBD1,CASSYSDRGGQPQHF,TGTGCCAGCAGTTACTCAGACAGGGGTGGGCAGCCCCAGCATTTT
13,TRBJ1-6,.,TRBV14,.,CASSPLMRAPLHF,TGTGCCAGCAGCCCCCTTATGAGGGCACCCCTCCACTTT
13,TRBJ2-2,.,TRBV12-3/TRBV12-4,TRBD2,CASRREGTGELFF,TGTGCCAGCAGGCGGGAGGGGACCGGGGAGCTGTTTTTT
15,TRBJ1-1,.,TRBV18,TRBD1,CASSGTGTMNTEAFF,TGTGCCAGCTCCGGGACAGGAACCATGAACACTGAAGCTTTCTTT
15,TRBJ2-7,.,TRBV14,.,CASSRDGRVGYEQYF,TGTGCCAGCAGCCGTGATGGCAGGGTGGGGTACGAGCAGTACTTC
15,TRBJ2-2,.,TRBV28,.,CASSFKRRSTGELFF,TGTGCCAGCAGTTTCAAGCGGAGAAGCACCGGGGAGCTGTTTTTT
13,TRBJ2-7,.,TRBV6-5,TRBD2,CASGTSGRPEQYF,TGTGCCAGCGGAACTAGCGGGAGGCCCGAGCAGTACTTC
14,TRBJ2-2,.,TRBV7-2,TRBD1,CASSRDRNTGELFF,TGTGCCAGCAGCCGGGACAGGAACACCGGGGAGCTGTTTTTT
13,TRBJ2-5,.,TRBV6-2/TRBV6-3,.,CASSLTGSRSQYF,TGTGCCAGCAGTCTGACAGGTAGTAGGTCCCAGTACTTC
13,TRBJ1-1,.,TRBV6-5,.,CASSSRGNTEAFF,TGTGCCAGCAGTTCCAGGGGGAACACTGAAGCTTTCTTT
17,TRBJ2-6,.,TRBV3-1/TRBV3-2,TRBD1,CASSLGQGRSGANVLTF,TGTGCCAGCAGCCTAGGACAGGGGCGCTCTGGGGCCAACGTCCTGACTTTC
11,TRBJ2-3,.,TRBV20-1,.,CSATPGNTQYF,TGCAGTGCTACCCCAGGAAATACGCAGTATTTT
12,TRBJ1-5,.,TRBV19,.,CASSPGDQPQHF,TGTGCCAGTAGTCCAGGGGATCAGCCCCAGCATTTT
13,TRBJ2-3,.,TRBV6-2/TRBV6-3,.,CASSLTRTDTQYF,TGTGCCAGCAGCCTAACCCGGACAGATACGCAGTATTTT
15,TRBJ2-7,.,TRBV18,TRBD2,CASSPASGTRDEQYF,TGTGCCAGCTCACCAGCTAGCGGGACCCGGGACGAGCAGTACTTC
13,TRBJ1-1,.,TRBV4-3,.,CASSQRGGTEAFF,TGCGCCAGCAGCCAACGCGGGGGGACGGAAGCTTTCTTT
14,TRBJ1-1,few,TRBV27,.,CASSLSSGNTEAFF,TGTGCCAGCAGTTTATCATCGGGGAACACTGAAGCTTTCTTT
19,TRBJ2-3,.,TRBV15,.,CATSRDIPGAGAGTDTQYF,TGTGCCACCAGCAGAGATATCCCAGGGGCGGGAGCCGGCACAGATACGCAGTATTTT
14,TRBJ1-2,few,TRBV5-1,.,CASSPAGESYGYTF,TGCGCCAGCAGCCCCGCCGGGGAAAGCTATGGCTACACCTTC
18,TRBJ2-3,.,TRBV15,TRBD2,CATSRDLMSSGRPDTQYF,TGTGCCACCAGCAGAGATTTAATGTCTAGCGGGAGGCCAGATACGCAGTATTTT
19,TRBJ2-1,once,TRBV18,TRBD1,CASSPSGQGAGMAYNEQFF,TGTGCCAGCTCACCGTCGGGACAGGGGGCGGGAATGGCCTACAATGAGCAGTTCTTC